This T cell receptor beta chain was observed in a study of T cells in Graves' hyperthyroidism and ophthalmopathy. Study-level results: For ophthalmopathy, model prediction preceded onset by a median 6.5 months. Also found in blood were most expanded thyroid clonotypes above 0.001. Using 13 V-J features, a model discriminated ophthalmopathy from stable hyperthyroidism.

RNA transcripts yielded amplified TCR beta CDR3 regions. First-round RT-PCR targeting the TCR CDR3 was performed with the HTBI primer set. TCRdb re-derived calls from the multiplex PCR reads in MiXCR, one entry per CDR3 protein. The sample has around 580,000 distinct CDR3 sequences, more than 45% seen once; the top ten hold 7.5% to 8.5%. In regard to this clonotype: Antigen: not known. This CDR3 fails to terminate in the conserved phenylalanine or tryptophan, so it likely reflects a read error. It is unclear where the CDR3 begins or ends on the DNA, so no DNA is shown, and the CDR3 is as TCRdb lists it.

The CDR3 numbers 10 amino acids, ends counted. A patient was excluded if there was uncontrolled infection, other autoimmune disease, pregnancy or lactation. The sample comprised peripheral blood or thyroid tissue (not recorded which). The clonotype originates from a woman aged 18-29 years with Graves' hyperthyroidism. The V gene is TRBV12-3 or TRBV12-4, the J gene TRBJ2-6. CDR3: CASSYGDQNT.